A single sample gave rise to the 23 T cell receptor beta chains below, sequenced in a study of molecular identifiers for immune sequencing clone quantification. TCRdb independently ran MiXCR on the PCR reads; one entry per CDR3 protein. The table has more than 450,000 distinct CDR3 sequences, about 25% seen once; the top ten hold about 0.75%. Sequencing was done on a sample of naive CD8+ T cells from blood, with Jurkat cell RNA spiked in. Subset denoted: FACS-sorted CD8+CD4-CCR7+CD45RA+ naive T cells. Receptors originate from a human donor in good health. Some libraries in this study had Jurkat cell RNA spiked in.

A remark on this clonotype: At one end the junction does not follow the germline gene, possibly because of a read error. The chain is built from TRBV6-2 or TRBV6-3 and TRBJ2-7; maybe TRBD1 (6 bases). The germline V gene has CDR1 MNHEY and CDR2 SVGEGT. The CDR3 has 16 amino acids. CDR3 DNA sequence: TGTGCCAGCAGTAGGACAGAATTTCATTTATCCTACGAGCAGCACTTC. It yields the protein CASSRTEFHLSYEQHF.

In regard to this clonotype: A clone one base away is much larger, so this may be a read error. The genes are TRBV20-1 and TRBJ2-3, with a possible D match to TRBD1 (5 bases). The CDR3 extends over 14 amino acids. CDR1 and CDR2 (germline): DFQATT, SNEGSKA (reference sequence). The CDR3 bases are TGCGGTGCTAGACAGCTGGGCGACACAGATACGCAGTATTTT. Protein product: CGARQLGDTDTQYF.

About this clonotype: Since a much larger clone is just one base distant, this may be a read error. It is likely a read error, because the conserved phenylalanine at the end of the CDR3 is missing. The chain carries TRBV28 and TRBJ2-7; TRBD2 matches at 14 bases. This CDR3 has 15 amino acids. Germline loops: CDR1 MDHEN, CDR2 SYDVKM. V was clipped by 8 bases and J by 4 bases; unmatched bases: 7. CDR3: CASRRLAGGQYEQYL. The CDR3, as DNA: TGTGCCAGCCGAAGACTAGCGGGAGGGCAATACGAGCAGTACCTC.

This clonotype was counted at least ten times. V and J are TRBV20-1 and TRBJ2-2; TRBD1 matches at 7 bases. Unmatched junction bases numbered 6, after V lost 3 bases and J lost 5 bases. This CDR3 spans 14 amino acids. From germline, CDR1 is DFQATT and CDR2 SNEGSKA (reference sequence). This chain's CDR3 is CSASDQGVTGELFF. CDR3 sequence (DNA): TGCAGTGCTAGTGATCAGGGGGTAACCGGGGAGCTGTTTTTT.

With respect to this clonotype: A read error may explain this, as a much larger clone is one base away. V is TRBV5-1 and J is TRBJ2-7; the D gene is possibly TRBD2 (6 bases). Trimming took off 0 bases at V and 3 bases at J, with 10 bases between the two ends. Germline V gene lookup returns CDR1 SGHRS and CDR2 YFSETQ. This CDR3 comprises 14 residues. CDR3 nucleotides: TGCGCCAGCAGCTTGGACCTGGACTACTACGAGCAGTACTTC. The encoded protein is CASSLDLDYYEQYF.

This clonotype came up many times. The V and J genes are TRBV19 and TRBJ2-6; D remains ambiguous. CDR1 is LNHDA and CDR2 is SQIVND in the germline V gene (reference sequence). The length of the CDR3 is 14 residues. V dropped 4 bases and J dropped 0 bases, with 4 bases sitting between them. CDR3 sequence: CASSTPSGANVLTF. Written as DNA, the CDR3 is TGTGCCAGTAGTACCCCCTCTGGGGCCAACGTCCTGACTTTC.

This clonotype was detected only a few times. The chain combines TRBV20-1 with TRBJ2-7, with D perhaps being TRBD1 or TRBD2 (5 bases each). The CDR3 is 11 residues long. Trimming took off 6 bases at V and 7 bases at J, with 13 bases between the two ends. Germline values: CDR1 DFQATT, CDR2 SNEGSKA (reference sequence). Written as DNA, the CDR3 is TGCAGTGCCAGGGACGTGGGGGAGCAGTACTTC. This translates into CSARDVGEQYF.

CDR3 bases: TGTGCCAGCGCCTCCGGGGACCCCAGCACAGATACGCAGTATTTT. Protein sequence: CASASGDPSTDTQYF. V and J are TRBV12-3 or TRBV12-4 and TRBJ2-3; D is tentatively TRBD1 or TRBD2 (5 bases each). The CDR3 loop spans 15 amino acids. V was clipped by 8 bases and J by 0 bases, with 15 bases between them.

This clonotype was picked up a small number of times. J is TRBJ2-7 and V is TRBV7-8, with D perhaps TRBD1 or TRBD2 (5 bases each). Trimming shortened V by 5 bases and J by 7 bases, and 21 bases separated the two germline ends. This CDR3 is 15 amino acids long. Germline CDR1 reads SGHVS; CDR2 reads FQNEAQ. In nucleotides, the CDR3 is TGTGCCAGCAGCCCTGGGGGTGGCTGGGCGAGGGAGCAGTACTTC. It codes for CASSPGGGWAREQYF.

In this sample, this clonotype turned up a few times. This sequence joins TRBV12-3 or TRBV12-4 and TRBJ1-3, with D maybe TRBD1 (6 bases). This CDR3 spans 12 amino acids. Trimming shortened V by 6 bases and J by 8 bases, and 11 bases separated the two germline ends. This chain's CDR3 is CASRTGLDTIYF. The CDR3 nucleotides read TGTGCCAGCAGAACAGGGCTAGACACCATATATTTT.

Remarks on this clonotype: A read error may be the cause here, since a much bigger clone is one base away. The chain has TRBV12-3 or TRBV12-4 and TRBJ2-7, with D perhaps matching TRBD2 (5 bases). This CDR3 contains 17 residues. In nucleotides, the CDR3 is TGTGCCAGCAGTTTAGATTCGACGGGTCCGGACTCCTACGAGCAGCACTTC. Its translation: CASSLDSTGPDSYEQHF.

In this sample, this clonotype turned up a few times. The CDR3 nucleotides read TGTGCCAGCAGTTCCCCCATTGCAGATACGCAGTATTTT. Its protein product is CASSSPIADTQYF. V usage is TRBV27 and J usage is TRBJ2-3; no reliable D call. In germline, CDR1 is MNHEY, CDR2 SMNVEV (reference sequence). Trimming removed 4 bases from V and 4 bases from J, with 9 bases in between. The CDR3 extends over 13 amino acids.

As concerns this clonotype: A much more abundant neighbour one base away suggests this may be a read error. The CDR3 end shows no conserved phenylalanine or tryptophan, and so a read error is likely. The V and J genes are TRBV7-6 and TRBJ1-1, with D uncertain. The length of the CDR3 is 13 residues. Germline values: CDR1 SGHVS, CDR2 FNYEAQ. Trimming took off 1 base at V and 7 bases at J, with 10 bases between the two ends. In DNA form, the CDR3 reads TGTGCCAGCAGCTTAGAGGGCTGGGGTGAAGCTTTCTAT. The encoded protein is CASSLEGWGEAFY.

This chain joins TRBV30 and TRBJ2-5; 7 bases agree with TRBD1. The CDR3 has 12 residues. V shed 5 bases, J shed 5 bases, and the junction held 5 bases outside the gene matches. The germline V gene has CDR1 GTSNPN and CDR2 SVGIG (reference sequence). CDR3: CAWADRWETQYF. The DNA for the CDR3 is TGTGCCTGGGCGGACAGGTGGGAGACCCAGTACTTC.

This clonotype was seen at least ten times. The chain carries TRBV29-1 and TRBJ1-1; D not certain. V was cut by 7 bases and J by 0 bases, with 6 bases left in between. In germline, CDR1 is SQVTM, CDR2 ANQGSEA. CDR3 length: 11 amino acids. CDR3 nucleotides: TGCAGCGGAGGGCTGAACACTGAAGCTTTCTTT. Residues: CSGGLNTEAFF.

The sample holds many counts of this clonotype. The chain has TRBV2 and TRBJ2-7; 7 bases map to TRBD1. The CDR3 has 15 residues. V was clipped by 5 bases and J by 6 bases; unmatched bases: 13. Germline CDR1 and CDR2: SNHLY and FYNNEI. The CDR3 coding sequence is TGTGCCAGCAGTCCCGGGACAGTTCTTCCGGCCGAGCAGTACTTC. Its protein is CASSPGTVLPAEQYF. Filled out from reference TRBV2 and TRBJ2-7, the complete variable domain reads EPEVTQTPSHQVTQMGQEVILRCVPISNHLYFYWYRQILGQKVEFLVSFYNNEISEKSEIFDDQFSVERPDGSNFTLKIRSTKLEDSAMYFCASSPGTVLPAEQYFGPGTRLTVT.

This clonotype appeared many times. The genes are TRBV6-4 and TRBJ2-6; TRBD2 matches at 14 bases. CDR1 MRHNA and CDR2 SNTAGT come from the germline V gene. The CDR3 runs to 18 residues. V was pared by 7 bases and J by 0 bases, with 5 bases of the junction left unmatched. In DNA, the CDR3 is TGTGCCAGCAACCCCGGACTAGCGGGGGGCTCTGGGGCCAACGTCCTGACTTTC. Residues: CASNPGLAGGSGANVLTF.

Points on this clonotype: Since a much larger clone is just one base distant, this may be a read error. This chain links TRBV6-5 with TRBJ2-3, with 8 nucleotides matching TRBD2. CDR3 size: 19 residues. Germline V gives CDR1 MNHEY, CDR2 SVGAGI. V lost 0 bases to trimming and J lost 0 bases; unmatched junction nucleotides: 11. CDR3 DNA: TGTGCCAGCAGTTACTCGAGGACTAGCACTAGAATCAGCACAGATACGCAGTATTTT. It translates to CASSYSRTSTRISTDTQYF.

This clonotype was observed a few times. In DNA, the CDR3 is TGTGCCAGCAGCTTAGACATTGGGATCCCTGAAGCTTTCTTT. Translated, it gives CASSLDIGIPEAFF. V gene TRBV7-9 combines with J gene TRBJ1-1; D is unclear. CDR1 is SEHNR, CDR2 FQNEAQ, per germline (reference sequence). Trimming shortened V by 1 base and J by 6 bases, and 12 bases separated the two germline ends. The CDR3 is made up of 14 amino acids.

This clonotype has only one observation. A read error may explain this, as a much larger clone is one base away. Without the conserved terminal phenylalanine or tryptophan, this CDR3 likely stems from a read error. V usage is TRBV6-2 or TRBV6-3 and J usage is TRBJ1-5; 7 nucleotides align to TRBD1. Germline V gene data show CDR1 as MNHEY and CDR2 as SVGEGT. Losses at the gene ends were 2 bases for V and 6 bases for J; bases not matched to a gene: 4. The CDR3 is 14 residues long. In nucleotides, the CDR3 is TGTGCCAGCAGTTACCTAGGGGGCTCTCAGCCCCAGCATTCT. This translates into CASSYLGGSQPQHS.

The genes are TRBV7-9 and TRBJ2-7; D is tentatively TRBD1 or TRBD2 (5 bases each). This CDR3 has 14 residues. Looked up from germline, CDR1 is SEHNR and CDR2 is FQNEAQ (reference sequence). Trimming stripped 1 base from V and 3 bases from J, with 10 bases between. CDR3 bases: TGTGCCAGCAGCTTAGGAGGGGCAGGCTACGAGCAGTACTTC. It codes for CASSLGGAGYEQYF.

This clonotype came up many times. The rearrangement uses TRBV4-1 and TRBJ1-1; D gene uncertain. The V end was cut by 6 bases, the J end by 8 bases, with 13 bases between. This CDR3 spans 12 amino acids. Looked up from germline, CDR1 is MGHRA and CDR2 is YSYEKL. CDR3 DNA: TGCGCCAGCAGGCAACCCCGGGGAGAAGCTTTCTTT. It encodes CASRQPRGEAFF.

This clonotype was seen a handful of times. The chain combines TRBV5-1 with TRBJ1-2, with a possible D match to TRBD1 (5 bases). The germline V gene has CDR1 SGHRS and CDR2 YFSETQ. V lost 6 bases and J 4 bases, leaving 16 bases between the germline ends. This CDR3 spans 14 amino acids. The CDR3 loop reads CASTPGMGLYGYTF. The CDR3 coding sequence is TGCGCCAGCACCCCAGGGATGGGCCTCTATGGCTACACCTTC.